Reported below is one TCR beta chain. The data were taken from a study of glioma-infiltrating T cells after dendritic cell vaccination. TCRdb keeps only in-frame clones here, not all; method: immunoSEQ multiplex PCR. The sample has around 83,000 clones; roughly 85% are singletons. Regarding time point: after dendritic cell vaccination, including at tumor progression/relapse. This CDR3 has 15 amino acids. Trimming took 0 bases from V and 3 from J; bases not matched to a gene: 2. Germline loops: CDR1 MNHNY, CDR2 SVGAGI (reference sequence). The source is a human donor with glioblastoma. Sample: blood, taken after dendritic cell vaccination. The chain employs TRBV6-6 and TRBJ1-5; 7 positions agree with TRBD1. CDR3 sequence (DNA): TGTGCCAGCAGTTACTCGGGACAGAACAATCAGCCCCAGCATTTT. Translation: CASSYSGQNNQPQHF.